The sequence of this T cell receptor beta chain was determined in a study of human T cells and chemical hapten exposure. The library gave individual cDNA molecules unique molecular identifiers. TCRdb independently ran MiXCR on the RACE reads; one entry per CDR3 protein. The profile shows some 350,000 distinct CDR3 sequences, around 6.9% of them singletons. Time point reported: patch test 1, 2 weeks after DPC sensitization. The treatment here: therapeutic diphenylcyclopropenone sensitization with weekly scalp DPC. Study-wide findings and caveats: Compared with pre-sensitization or healthy control sets, expanded TCRs clustered more. Patch test score was positively correlated with the counts of PT1 expanded TCRs. Unchanged with DPC sensitization were TCRs above 1 in 1000 frequency.

Germline CDR1 reads SGHTA; CDR2 reads FQGNSA. With 1 base removed from V and 6 bases from J, the gap between germline ends came to 9 bases. The CDR3 has 14 amino acids. Ten or more counts support this clonotype. Its specificity is unknown. Specimen: whole blood, collected in connection with sensitization to the hapten diphenylcyclopropenone (DPC). The rearrangement uses TRBV7-2 and TRBJ2-2; D not certain. The sequence came from a woman in her late teens or twenties with alopecia areata. Some clones in this sample may be carry-over from other donors' samples. The CDR3, as DNA: TGTGCCAGCAGCTTAGTTTTATTGTCCGGGGAGCTGTTTTTT. It specifies CASSLVLLSGELFF.